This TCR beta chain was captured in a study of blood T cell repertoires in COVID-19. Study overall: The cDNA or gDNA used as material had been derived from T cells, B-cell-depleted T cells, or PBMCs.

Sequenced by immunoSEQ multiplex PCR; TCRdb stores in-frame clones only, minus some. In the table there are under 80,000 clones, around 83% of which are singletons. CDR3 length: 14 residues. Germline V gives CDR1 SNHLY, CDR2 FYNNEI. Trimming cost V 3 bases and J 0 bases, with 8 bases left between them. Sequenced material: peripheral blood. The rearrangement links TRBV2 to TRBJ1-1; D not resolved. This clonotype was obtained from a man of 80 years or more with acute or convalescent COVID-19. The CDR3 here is CASSEGDMNTEAFF. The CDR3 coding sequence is TGTGCCAGCAGTGAGGGAGACATGAACACTGAAGCTTTCTTT.